This T cell receptor (beta chain) was sequenced during a study of blood T cell repertoires in COVID-19 (dated by TCRdb to the early 2020s). About the full investigation: Collaborator samples came from the United States, Italy and Spain and covered acute and convalescent phases of COVID-19. The repertoires were released in a freely available public database intended as a resource for research on the immune response to SARS-CoV-2. The material from the prospective study consisted of cDNA or gDNA derived from T cells, B-cell-depleted T cells, or PBMCs. Nearly every sample came with metadata listing a de-identified subject ID, COVID-19 status, age in years and sex. Samples were obtained from the ongoing ImmuneRACE study (first 160 participants) and from 1,254 subjects provided by 6 global collaborators. Where HLA class I and class II types were available, the types were taken from metadata supplied by the sample provider, not from assay-based typing. The dataset comprised deeply sampled blood TCRbeta repertoires from subjects exposed to, actively infected with, or recovered from COVID-19. General conclusions and limits of the study: How much clinical and demographic metadata was included differed by source and by participant, and the metadata was provided uncurated.

TCRbeta CDR3 regions were amplified from genomic DNA by means of the immunoSEQ Assay, a bias-controlled multiplex PCR. The study's processing was this. Within the assay, amplification of reference gene primers was used to estimate how many nucleated cells each sample contained. To quantify the absolute abundance of each unique TCRbeta CDR3 rearrangement, sequence reads were collapsed and filtered. For each sample, productive Simpson clonality was calculated by taking the square root of Simpson's diversity index across productive rearrangements. Not all clones reach the TCRdb copy of this immuneACCESS table, which keeps in-frame sequences only. Checked studies attribute under half of the gap to unresolved V genes and leave the rest unexplained. V, J and clone size reflect that table, while D and trimming were determined from the DNA. This sample gives around 20,000 clones in total; around 90% of them show up just once. The ten largest clones take up 7.4% of the sample.

The cysteine opens and the phenylalanine closes a CDR3 of 15 amino acids. Just CDR3 DNA is preserved here, 45 bases in frame from base 1. The germline V end is reduced by 4 bases and the J end by 3 bases; junction bases left unmatched: 6. CDR1 SGHNT and CDR2 YYREEE are derived from the germline V gene (reference sequence). Whole blood was collected in K2EDTA tubes by collaborating institutions according to the institutions' own protocols. For TCRbeta analysis, collaborators shipped samples in one of three forms: frozen whole blood, isolated PBMCs, or DNA extracted from either of those sample types. As to this clone: This clone's antigen is unknown. Base qualities are not recorded, but no much larger clone differs from it by a single base.

The chain is made from TRBV5-4 and TRBJ1-1; TRBD1 aligns with 10 central bases. What was sequenced was peripheral blood. This receptor was identified in a man in his 70s with active COVID-19. The nucleotide sequence is TGTGCCAGCAGCAGAGGGACAGGGGAGTACACTGAAGCTTTCTTT. This is translated as CASSRGTGEYTEAFF.